The source of this T cell receptor (beta chain) is a study of T cell clonotyping in hematopoietic cell transplantation. About the study: Recipients' pretransplant samples followed cytoreduction. General observations from the study: After transplant, recipient diversity fell while pathologically expanded clonotypes grew through day 180.

The CDR3 spans 15 residues. Looked up from germline, CDR1 is SGDLS and CDR2 is YYNGEE. V gave up 4 bases and J gave up 3 bases, with 13 bases separating them. Profiled with immunoSEQ multiplex PCR; TCRdb holds only in-frame clones, not every one. The sample lists around 19,000 clones; 86% were seen once. Stated time point: recipient sample about 28 days before transplant, after cytoreduction. About this clone: Its antigen is unidentified.

J is TRBJ1-4 and V is TRBV9, with no clear D. The material was peripheral blood mononuclear cells, obtained before stem cell transplant. This clonotype was sampled from a man aged 45 to 65 with acute myeloid leukemia. Some clones in this sample may be carry-over from other donors' samples. This CDR3 reads CASSSPGRSNEKLFF. The CDR3 region has the DNA TGTGCCAGCAGCTCCCCCGGCCGGTCTAATGAAAAACTGTTTTTT.